The clone carrying this T cell receptor beta chain was recorded only once. No antigen is known for it. These data belong to a study of cytomegalovirus exposure and HLA in healthy donors. Points from the study as a whole: Most TCR sequences were uncommon, yet certain public TCRs appeared in many donors.

Trimming at V came to 5 bases and at J to 3 bases, leaving 3 bases not matched to a gene. Per the germline V gene, CDR1 is MRHNA and CDR2 is SNTAGT. This CDR3 region has 14 residues. Sequencing used immunoSEQ multiplex PCR; TCRdb keeps in-frame clones, though not all of them. Here the sample spans around 130,000 clones, around nine tenths being singletons. The rearrangement links TRBV6-4 to TRBJ2-2; 7 nucleotides agree with TRBD1. Sequenced sample: PBMCs. This clonotype originated in a man under 40 in good health and CMV-seronegative. The CDR3 loop reads CASSRQGDTGELFF. CDR3 in DNA: TGTGCCAGCAGTCGGCAGGGGGACACCGGGGAGCTGTTTTTT.